The 3 T cell receptor beta chains below all came from one sample that was sequenced in a study of T cells in Graves' hyperthyroidism and ophthalmopathy. TCR beta CDR3 regions were amplified from RNA transcripts. The HTBI primer set served for first-round RT-PCR of the TCR CDR3. TCRdb ran MiXCR on the multiplex PCR reads and lists one entry per CDR3 protein. The sample consists of about 540,000 distinct CDR3 sequences, about 45% of them appearing once. Specimen: peripheral blood or thyroid tissue (not recorded which). These receptors all come from a woman aged 18-29 years with Graves' hyperthyroidism.

This clonotype was counted ten times or more. CDR3 nucleotide sequence: TGTGCCAGCACAGGGGCGCGCGAAAAACTGTTTTTT. This translates into CASTGAREKLFF. The gene calls are TRBV2 and TRBJ1-4, with D maybe TRBD1 (6 bases). Trimming left V 7 bases short and J 8 bases short, with 11 bases between. This CDR3 spans 12 amino acids. CDR1 and CDR2 from the germline V gene are SNHLY and FYNNEI.

The V call is TRBV12-3 or TRBV12-4, the J call TRBJ2-5; maybe TRBD2 (6 bases). The V and J ends lost 1 base and 5 bases respectively, with 11 bases between them. CDR3 length: 14 residues. The CDR3 sequence is CASSLDGGMETQYF. CDR3 DNA: TGTGCCAGCAGTTTAGACGGGGGTATGGAGACCCAGTACTTC.

The genes are TRBV5-1 and TRBJ2-7; 14 bases agree with TRBD2. Germline V gives CDR1 SGHRS, CDR2 YFSETQ. The CDR3 has 17 amino acids. J was trimmed by 4 bases and V by 4 bases; bases with no gene match: 10. The CDR3 coding sequence is TGCGCCAGCAGCGGCACGACTAGCGGGAGGGGTGGTTACGAGCAGTACTTC. It encodes CASSGTTSGRGGYEQYF.